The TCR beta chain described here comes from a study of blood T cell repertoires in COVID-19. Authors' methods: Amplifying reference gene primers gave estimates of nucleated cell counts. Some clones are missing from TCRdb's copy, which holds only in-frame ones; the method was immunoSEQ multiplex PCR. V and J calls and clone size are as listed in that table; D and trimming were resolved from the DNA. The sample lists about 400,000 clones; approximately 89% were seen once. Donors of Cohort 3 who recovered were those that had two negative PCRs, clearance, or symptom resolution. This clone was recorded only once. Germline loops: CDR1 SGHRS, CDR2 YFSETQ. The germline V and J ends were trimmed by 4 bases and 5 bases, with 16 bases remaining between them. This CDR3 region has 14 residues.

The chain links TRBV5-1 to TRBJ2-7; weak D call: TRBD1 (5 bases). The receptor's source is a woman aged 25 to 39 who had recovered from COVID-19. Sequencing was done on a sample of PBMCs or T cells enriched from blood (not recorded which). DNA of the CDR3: TGCGCCAGCAGCGTACAGGCCGCTCGGGACGAGCAGTACTTC. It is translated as CASSVQAARDEQYF.